This T cell receptor (beta chain) was retrieved from a study of blood T cell repertoires in COVID-19. Generated by immunoSEQ multiplex PCR, the TCRdb table keeps only in-frame clones and is missing some. The table includes 100,000 or so clones, 85% to 90% detected once. This CDR3 has 16 residues. Germline V CDR1 and CDR2: LGHDT, YNNKEL (reference sequence). The V and J ends lost 4 bases and 2 bases respectively, with 17 bases between them. The sample consisted of peripheral blood. The sequence derives from a woman aged 55-70 years in a cohort sampled during active or convalescent COVID-19. The chain links TRBV3-1 (or the pseudogene TRBV3-2) to TRBJ1-1; tentatively, D is TRBD1 (6 bases). The DNA for the CDR3 is TGTGCCAGCAGCCGGAAAAGTGACAGGCAAAACACTGAAGCTTTCTTT. Its translation: CASSRKSDRQNTEAFF.